The 12 T cell receptor beta chains presented below share a single source sample, sequenced in a study of shared clonotypes between healthy human individuals. Sequencing was performed with immunoSEQ multiplex PCR; in TCRdb, only in-frame clones are kept and a portion is missing. The sample holds 2 million to 2.5 million clones, roughly 94% seen once. CD8 cells regarded as naive lacked CD45RO, were positively chosen for CCR7, and omitted terminally differentiated effector memory CD45RA+ cells. The sequenced sample consisted of naive CD8+ T cells sorted from blood. Source of these receptors: a man between 18 and 29 years old in good health.

The chain recombines TRBV6-1 with TRBJ2-4, with D unclear. Trimming left V 4 bases short and J 13 bases short, with 17 bases between. CDR1 MNHNS and CDR2 SASEGT come from the germline V gene. The CDR3 sequence is 13 residues long. The CDR3 here is CASSADTLMLQYF. The CDR3, as DNA: TGTGCCAGCAGTGCCGACACTCTTATGTTACAGTACTTC.

The genes are TRBV7-9 and TRBJ2-1; 10 positions match TRBD2. This CDR3 is built from 16 residues. Germline CDR1 is SEHNR and CDR2 is FQNEAQ (reference sequence). The ends lost 3 bases at V and 6 bases at J; junction bases unmatched: 8. The DNA for the CDR3 is TGTGCCAGCAGCTTCGTAGCGGGAGGCATTTTCAATGAGCAGTTCTTC. Translating gives CASSFVAGGIFNEQFF.

The V call is TRBV4-3, the J call TRBJ1-2; TRBD1 aligns across 9 bases. CDR3 length: 15 amino acids. J lost 6 bases, V lost 6 bases, and 11 bases had no gene match. Germline loops: CDR1 LGHNA, CDR2 YSLEER. CDR3 coding DNA: TGCGCCAGCAGTCACAAGTGGACAGGGGTTGATGGCTACACCTTC. This gives the protein CASSHKWTGVDGYTF.

The gene calls are TRBV10-2 and TRBJ2-1, with unresolved D. In germline, CDR1 is WSHSY, CDR2 SAAADI. The CDR3 is 12 amino acids. The V end was cut by 2 bases, the J end by 8 bases, with 7 bases between. The CDR3 nucleotides read TGCGCCAGCAGTGAGCAAGAGGATGAGCAGTTCTTC. This encodes CASSEQEDEQFF.

The count of this clone is one. The CDR3 here is CASSLYPGATEAFF. The CDR3 DNA is TGTGCCAGCAGTTTATATCCAGGGGCCACTGAAGCTTTCTTT. This sequence joins TRBV27 and TRBJ1-1; TRBD1 is a possible D gene (6 bases). Between the trimmed V and J ends, which lost 1 base and 4 bases, there was a span of 10 bases. Per the germline V gene, CDR1 is MNHEY and CDR2 is SMNVEV (reference sequence). The CDR3 length is 14 residues.

This chain joins TRBV10-2 and TRBJ2-1; D possibly uses TRBD1 or TRBD2 (7 bases each). The CDR3 runs 14 residues. In germline, CDR1 is WSHSY, CDR2 SAAADI. V was trimmed by 2 bases and J by 9 bases, leaving 14 bases between them. CDR3 residues: CASSEPQGGGEQFF. The CDR3 DNA sequence: TGCGCCAGCAGTGAGCCTCAGGGGGGGGGTGAGCAGTTCTTC.

V gene TRBV9 combines with J gene TRBJ2-3; TRBD1 aligns across 9 bases. After removal of 3 bases from V and 0 bases from J, the junction contained 2 bases not matched to a gene. This CDR3 has 15 residues. From germline, CDR1 is SGDLS and CDR2 YYNGEE. Written as DNA, the CDR3 is TGTGCCAGCAGCGACGGACAGGGGAGCACAGATACGCAGTATTTT. It encodes CASSDGQGSTDTQYF.

V gene TRBV7-8 combines with J gene TRBJ2-7; 9 bases match TRBD2. The J segment lost 6 bases and the V segment lost 2 bases, leaving 8 bases of the junction unmatched. The CDR3 is 15 amino acids. Per germline, CDR1 SGHVS and CDR2 FQNEAQ. The CDR3 protein is CASSLSSGLAIEQYF. The DNA of the CDR3 is TGTGCCAGCAGCTTATCGTCGGGACTAGCTATCGAGCAGTACTTC.

For this clone: The same CDR3 arises from other DNA sequences in this sample as well. The CDR3 DNA reads as TGTGCCAGCAGCTTAGTCGTTACAGATACGCAGTATTTT. Its translation: CASSLVVTDTQYF. V usage is TRBV7-9 and J usage is TRBJ2-3; no clear D gene. CDR3 length equals 13 residues. Germline values: CDR1 SEHNR, CDR2 FQNEAQ (reference sequence). Trimming removed 1 base from V and 3 bases from J, with 5 bases in between.

The gene calls are TRBV11-2 and TRBJ2-2; D uncertain. The germline gives CDR1 SGHAT, CDR2 FQNNGV. The CDR3 covers 15 residues. The V gene lost 2 bases and the J gene lost 6 bases, with 13 bases spanning the gap. This CDR3 reads CASSLLPRPAGELFF. The DNA of the CDR3 is TGTGCCAGCAGCTTACTACCGAGGCCGGCCGGGGAGCTGTTTTTT.

V and J are TRBV9 and TRBJ2-5; 8 bases line up with TRBD1. CDR1 is SGDLS and CDR2 is YYNGEE in the germline V gene. The CDR3 runs 14 residues. The junction had 4 bases not matched to a gene; V was cut back by 2 bases and J by 4 bases. The CDR3 nucleotides read TGTGCCAGCAGCGTGCAGGGGGCGTCAGAGACCCAGTACTTC. This codes for CASSVQGASETQYF.

The chain carries TRBV19 and TRBJ2-1; TRBD2 aligns across 11 bases. This CDR3 has 15 residues. V lost 5 bases, J lost 4 bases, and 4 bases stayed unmatched. The V gene's germline CDR1 is LNHDA and CDR2 SQIVND (reference sequence). The CDR3 sequence is CASSLLAGGYNEQFF. The CDR3 region has the DNA TGTGCCAGTAGTTTGCTAGCGGGGGGTTACAATGAGCAGTTCTTC.